This T cell receptor (beta chain) was recovered during a study of T cells after yellow fever vaccination. This clonotype was detected a few times. The CDR3 is 15 amino acids. Trimming stripped 8 bases from V and 1 base from J, with 18 bases between. Germline V gives CDR1 MNHEY, CDR2 SMNVEV (reference sequence). Via MiXCR, TCRdb re-called the 5' RACE reads, giving one row per CDR3 protein. The sample lists approximately 600,000 distinct CDR3 sequences, 9% to 15% seen once, with about 15% in the top ten. This TCR came from a man in his thirties or forties who received the YFV17D yellow fever vaccine. Sequencing was performed on PBMCs, taken on the day of the yellow fever booster vaccination. The chain couples TRBV27 to TRBJ2-7; D gene uncertain. The DNA of the CDR3 is TGTGCCAGCTGGGCACTCGGTAGTGGGTCCTACGAGCAGTACTTC. This gives the protein CASWALGSGSYEQYF.